This is a list of T cell receptor beta chains from one sample in a study of cytomegalovirus exposure and HLA in healthy donors. Assay used: immunoSEQ multiplex PCR; TCRdb lists only in-frame clones, some missing. The sample holds about 140,000 clones, 65% to 80% seen once. The sample was PBMCs. These receptors all come from a woman aged 30 to 39 in good health and CMV-seronegative. The CDR3 runs from the conserved cysteine through the conserved F or W. Each record gives: J gene, D gene, V gene, clone size, CDR3 protein, CDR3 DNA. A D gene is named only where the DNA matches it firmly. Some rows have no size entry. The others give once, few or many, or a class for an expanded clone.

j_gene: TRBJ2-7
d_gene: -
v_gene: TRBV7-8
abundance: -
CDR3aa: CASSRGSSYEQYF
CDR3nt: TGTGCAAGTTCTAGGGGGAGCTCCTACGAGCAGTACTTC

j_gene: TRBJ1-2
d_gene: TRBD1
v_gene: TRBV6-1
abundance: -
CDR3aa: CASRPGQGYGYTF
CDR3nt: TGTGCCAGCAGACCTGGACAGGGATATGGCTACACCTTC

j_gene: TRBJ1-1
d_gene: -
v_gene: TRBV5-4
abundance: -
CDR3aa: CASTRAQENTEAFF
CDR3nt: TGTGCCAGCACCCGAGCCCAGGAGAACACTGAAGCTTTCTTT

j_gene: TRBJ2-3
d_gene: TRBD2
v_gene: TRBV7-2
abundance: few
CDR3aa: CASSSLKLAGGTDTQYF
CDR3nt: TGTGCCAGCAGCTCGCTCAAACTAGCGGGAGGCACAGATACGCAGTATTTT

j_gene: TRBJ2-5
d_gene: TRBD2
v_gene: TRBV5-1
abundance: -
CDR3aa: CASSLMGTSGEETQYF
CDR3nt: TGCGCCAGCAGCTTGATGGGGACTAGCGGGGAAGAGACCCAGTACTTC

j_gene: TRBJ2-1
d_gene: TRBD2
v_gene: TRBV28
abundance: -
CDR3aa: CASSPSERGGGEQFF
CDR3nt: TGTGCCAGCAGTCCGAGCGAGCGGGGGGGAGGTGAGCAGTTCTTC

j_gene: TRBJ1-1
d_gene: TRBD1
v_gene: TRBV19
abundance: -
CDR3aa: CASREGSGGNEAFF
CDR3nt: TGTGCCAGTAGAGAGGGATCAGGGGGGAATGAAGCTTTCTTT

j_gene: TRBJ2-5
d_gene: -
v_gene: TRBV27
abundance: -
CDR3aa: CASSLSGGGLETQYF
CDR3nt: TGTGCCAGCAGTTTATCGGGGGGGGGCCTGGAGACCCAGTACTTC

j_gene: TRBJ2-7
d_gene: TRBD1
v_gene: TRBV5-1
abundance: -
CDR3aa: CASSRGVRDRAYEQYF
CDR3nt: TGCGCCAGCAGCCGGGGGGTCCGGGACAGGGCTTACGAGCAGTACTTC

j_gene: TRBJ1-1
d_gene: -
v_gene: TRBV28
abundance: -
CDR3aa: CASSQLQGDTEAFF
CDR3nt: TGTGCCAGCAGTCAACTCCAGGGTGACACTGAAGCTTTCTTT

j_gene: TRBJ1-2
d_gene: TRBD1
v_gene: TRBV10-3
abundance: -
CDR3aa: CAISVRQGGPGGYTF
CDR3nt: TGTGCCATCAGTGTTAGACAGGGGGGGCCTGGTGGCTACACCTTC

j_gene: TRBJ2-1
d_gene: -
v_gene: TRBV27
abundance: -
CDR3aa: CASSLSPGNEQFF
CDR3nt: TGTGCCAGCAGTTTATCCCCAGGAAATGAGCAGTTCTTC

j_gene: TRBJ1-2
d_gene: -
v_gene: TRBV5-4
abundance: -
CDR3aa: CASSLRGSHYGYTF
CDR3nt: TGTGCCAGCAGCTTGAGGGGAAGTCACTATGGCTACACCTTC

j_gene: TRBJ1-1
d_gene: TRBD1
v_gene: TRBV29-1
abundance: few
CDR3aa: CSVERDRNTEAFF
CDR3nt: TGCAGCGTTGAAAGGGACAGGAACACTGAAGCTTTCTTT

j_gene: TRBJ2-2
d_gene: TRBD2
v_gene: TRBV5-6
abundance: -
CDR3aa: CASSSWLLAGGQNTGELFF
CDR3nt: TGTGCCAGCAGCTCGTGGTTGTTAGCGGGAGGGCAGAACACCGGGGAGCTGTTTTTT

j_gene: TRBJ1-4
d_gene: TRBD1
v_gene: TRBV28
abundance: -
CDR3aa: CASSIPGQGANEKLFF
CDR3nt: TGTGCCAGCAGTATCCCCGGACAGGGGGCTAATGAAAAACTGTTTTTT

j_gene: TRBJ2-5
d_gene: TRBD2
v_gene: TRBV15
abundance: -
CDR3aa: CATSFSLAGGREQYF
CDR3nt: TGTGCCACCAGCTTCTCGCTAGCGGGAGGCAGAGAGCAGTACTTC

j_gene: TRBJ1-4
d_gene: -
v_gene: TRBV28
abundance: -
CDR3aa: CASSPFLLGSNEKLFF
CDR3nt: TGTGCCAGCAGCCCCTTTCTCCTGGGGAGTAATGAAAAACTGTTTTTT

j_gene: TRBJ2-1
d_gene: TRBD1
v_gene: TRBV28
abundance: -
CDR3aa: CASSQTGTAQFF
CDR3nt: TGTGCCAGCAGTCAAACCGGGACAGCTCAGTTCTTC

j_gene: TRBJ1-1
d_gene: -
v_gene: TRBV7-9
abundance: -
CDR3aa: CASSRLGGSNTEAFF
CDR3nt: TGTGCCAGCAGCCGCCTAGGGGGAAGTAACACTGAAGCTTTCTTT

j_gene: TRBJ2-1
d_gene: TRBD1
v_gene: TRBV7-8
abundance: -
CDR3aa: CASSFRGQGFFNEQFF
CDR3nt: TGTGCCAGCAGCTTTAGGGGACAGGGGTTCTTTAATGAGCAGTTCTTC

j_gene: TRBJ2-1
d_gene: TRBD2
v_gene: TRBV19
abundance: -
CDR3aa: CASSMRGSSYNEQFF
CDR3nt: TGTGCCAGTAGTATGCGGGGGAGCTCCTACAATGAGCAGTTCTTC

j_gene: TRBJ2-7
d_gene: TRBD1
v_gene: TRBV6-1
abundance: -
CDR3aa: CASSVWGQVSSYEQYF
CDR3nt: TGTGCCAGCAGTGTTTGGGGACAGGTGAGCTCCTACGAGCAGTACTTC

j_gene: TRBJ1-1
d_gene: TRBD1
v_gene: TRBV5-1
abundance: -
CDR3aa: CASSLADRAGSTEAFF
CDR3nt: TGCGCCAGCAGCTTGGCCGACAGGGCAGGGAGCACTGAAGCTTTCTTT

j_gene: TRBJ2-3
d_gene: -
v_gene: TRBV7-9
abundance: -
CDR3aa: CASSLATSGDTQYF
CDR3nt: TGTGCCAGCAGCTTAGCGACATCTGGGGATACGCAGTATTTT

j_gene: TRBJ2-3
d_gene: TRBD1
v_gene: TRBV6-5
abundance: -
CDR3aa: CASIDRGTDTQYF
CDR3nt: TGTGCCAGCATTGACAGGGGGACAGATACGCAGTATTTT

j_gene: TRBJ2-3
d_gene: -
v_gene: TRBV29-1
abundance: -
CDR3aa: CSVDEGGTDTQYF
CDR3nt: TGCAGCGTTGACGAGGGGGGCACAGATACGCAGTATTTT